Presented here are 8 T cell receptor beta chains from one specimen sequenced in a study of blood T cell repertoires in COVID-19. Here immunoSEQ multiplex PCR was the method, and the copy in TCRdb shows in-frame clones only, minus some. The data contain approximately 220,000 clones, 85% to 90% of them seen just once; the ten biggest clones take up around 4%. The sample comprised PBMCs or T cells enriched from blood (not recorded which). The receptors originated from a woman aged 25 to 39 with acute COVID-19.

This rearrangement joins TRBV7-9 to TRBJ1-5; D is ambiguous. The ends were cut back, 5 bases at V and 3 bases at J, with 8 bases in the middle. Germline loops: CDR1 SEHNR, CDR2 FQNEAQ (reference sequence). The CDR3 contains 13 residues. The CDR3 sequence: CASSPEPNQPQHF. Here the CDR3 DNA reads TGTGCCAGCAGCCCCGAGCCCAATCAGCCCCAGCATTTT. The full variable domain, in which reference TRBV7-9 and TRBJ1-5 provide the parts outside the CDR3, is DTGVSQNPRHKITKRGQNVTFRCDPISEHNRLYWYRQTLGQGPEFLTYFQNEAQLEKSRLLSDRFSAERPKGSFSTLEIQRTEQGDSAMYLCASSPEPNQPQHFGDGTRLSIL.

The chain links TRBV9 to TRBJ1-2, with D uncertain. Trimming removed 5 bases from V and 4 bases from J, with 6 bases in between. This CDR3 is 11 amino acids long. CDR1 and CDR2 (germline): SGDLS, YYNGEE. For the CDR3, the DNA is TGTGCCAGCAGGGGAGTCTATGGCTACACCTTC. Its protein is CASRGVYGYTF.

The chain is built from TRBV19 and TRBJ2-7; 10 bases align to TRBD2. CDR1 and CDR2 from the germline V gene are LNHDA and SQIVND (reference sequence). This CDR3 is 15 amino acids long. The V and J ends lost 3 bases and 8 bases, in that order; junction bases with no gene match: 10. Here the CDR3 reads CASSMLLAGTNKQYF. The DNA of the CDR3 is TGTGCCAGTAGTATGTTACTAGCGGGGACTAACAAGCAGTACTTC.

The CDR3 bases are TGTGCCAGCAGCTTAGACGGGTATGGGAACACTGAAGCTTTCTTT. Amino acids: CASSLDGYGNTEAFF. This chain joins TRBV7-9 and TRBJ1-1; D not resolved. V was clipped by 1 base and J by 1 base, with 10 bases between them. Germline assignment: CDR1 SEHNR and CDR2 FQNEAQ (reference sequence). The CDR3 has 15 amino acids.

V is TRBV27 and J is TRBJ2-1, with D possibly matching TRBD2 (6 bases). V shed 4 bases and J shed 4 bases, with 8 bases lying between them. The CDR3 has 13 amino acids. The germline V gene encodes CDR1 MNHEY and CDR2 SMNVEV (reference sequence). The DNA of the CDR3 is TGTGCCAGCAGTTCTGGGAGGTACAATGAGCAGTTCTTC. Translating gives CASSSGRYNEQFF.

The chain's CDR3 is CASSLVERDSPLHF. The CDR3 coding sequence is TGTGCCAGCAGCTTAGTAGAGAGGGATTCACCCCTCCACTTT. The V gene is TRBV7-2, the J gene TRBJ1-6; D ambiguous. V gave up 1 base and J gave up 8 bases, with 9 bases separating them. Germline CDR1 is SGHTA and CDR2 is FQGNSA. This CDR3 has 14 amino acids.

The CDR3 is CASSTQLAGGKDTQYF. The CDR3 nucleotides are TGTGCCAGTAGTACACAACTAGCGGGGGGGAAAGATACGCAGTATTTT. The chain recombines TRBV19 with TRBJ2-3; 13 positions agree with TRBD2. The V and J ends lost 4 bases and 5 bases, in that order; junction bases with no gene match: 6. CDR3 length: 16 amino acids. The germline V gene encodes CDR1 LNHDA and CDR2 SQIVND (reference sequence). The complete variable domain, with remaining parts taken from reference TRBV19 and TRBJ2-3, reads DGGITQSPKYLFRKEGQNVTLSCEQNLNHDAMYWYRQDPGQGLRLIYYSQIVNDFQKGDIAEGYSVSREKKESFPLTVTSAQKNPTAFYLCASSTQLAGGKDTQYFGPGTRLTVL.

The V call is TRBV28, the J call TRBJ1-2; TRBD1 aligns across 9 bases. This CDR3 is 15 amino acids long. Germline assignment: CDR1 MDHEN and CDR2 SYDVKM. The V segment lost 6 bases and the J segment 3 bases; nucleotides outside the gene matches: 8. The CDR3 sequence is CASRGGQGTYYGYTF. The CDR3 DNA follows: TGTGCCAGCAGGGGAGGACAGGGGACTTACTATGGCTACACCTTC.